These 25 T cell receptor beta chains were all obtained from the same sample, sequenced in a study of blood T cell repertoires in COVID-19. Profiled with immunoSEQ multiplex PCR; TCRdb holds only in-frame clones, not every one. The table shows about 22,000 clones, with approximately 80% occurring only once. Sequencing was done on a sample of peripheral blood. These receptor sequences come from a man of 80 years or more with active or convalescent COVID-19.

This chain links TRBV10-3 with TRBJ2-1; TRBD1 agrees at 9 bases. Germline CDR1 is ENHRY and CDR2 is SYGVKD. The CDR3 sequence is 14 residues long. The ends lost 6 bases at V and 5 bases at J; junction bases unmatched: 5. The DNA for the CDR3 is TGTGCCATCAGCCGGGACAGGGTTGACAATGAGCAGTTCTTC. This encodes CAISRDRVDNEQFF.

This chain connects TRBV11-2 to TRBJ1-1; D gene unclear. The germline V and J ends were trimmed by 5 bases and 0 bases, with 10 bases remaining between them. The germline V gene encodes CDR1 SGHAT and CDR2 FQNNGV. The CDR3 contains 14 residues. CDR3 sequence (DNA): TGTGCCAGCAGCGGAGGGCAGTTGAACACTGAAGCTTTCTTT. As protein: CASSGGQLNTEAFF.

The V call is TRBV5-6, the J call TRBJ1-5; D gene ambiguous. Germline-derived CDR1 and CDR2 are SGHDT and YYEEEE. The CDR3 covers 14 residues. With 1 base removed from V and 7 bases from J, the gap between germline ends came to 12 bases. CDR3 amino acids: CASSLWALTQPQHF. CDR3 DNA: TGTGCCAGCAGCTTGTGGGCCCTGACCCAGCCCCAGCATTTT.

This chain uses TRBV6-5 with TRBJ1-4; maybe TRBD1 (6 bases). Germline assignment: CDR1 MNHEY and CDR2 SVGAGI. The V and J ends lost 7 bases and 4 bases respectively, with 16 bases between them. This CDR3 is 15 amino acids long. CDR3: CASKVAGGLNEKLFF. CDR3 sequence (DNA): TGTGCCAGCAAAGTAGCGGGGGGCCTTAATGAAAAACTGTTTTTT.

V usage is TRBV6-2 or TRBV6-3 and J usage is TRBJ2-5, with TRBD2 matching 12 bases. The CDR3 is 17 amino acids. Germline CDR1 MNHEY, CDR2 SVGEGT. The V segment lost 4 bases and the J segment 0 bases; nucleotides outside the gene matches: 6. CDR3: CASSLLTSGGHQETQYF. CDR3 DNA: TGTGCCAGCAGTTTGCTGACTAGCGGGGGCCACCAAGAGACCCAGTACTTC.

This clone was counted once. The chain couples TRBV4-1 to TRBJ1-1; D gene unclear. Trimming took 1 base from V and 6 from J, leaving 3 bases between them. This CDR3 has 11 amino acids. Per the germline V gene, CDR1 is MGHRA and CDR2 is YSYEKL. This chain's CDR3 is CASSQGPEAFF. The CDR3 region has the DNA TGCGCCAGCAGCCAAGGGCCTGAAGCTTTCTTT.

DNA for the CDR3: TGCGCCAGCAGCCAAGAGGTACTCTCCTACGAGCAGTACTTC. It specifies CASSQEVLSYEQYF. The chain has TRBV4-3 and TRBJ2-7; unclear D gene. Germline loops: CDR1 LGHNA, CDR2 YSLEER. The CDR3 sequence is 14 residues long. The V end lost 0 bases, the J end lost 0 bases, and 6 bases lay between the germline ends.

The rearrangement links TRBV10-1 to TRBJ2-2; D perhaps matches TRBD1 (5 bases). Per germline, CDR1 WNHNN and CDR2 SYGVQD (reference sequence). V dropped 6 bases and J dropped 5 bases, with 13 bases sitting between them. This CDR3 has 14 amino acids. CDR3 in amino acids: CASRQAKGTGELFF. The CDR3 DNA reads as TGCGCCAGCAGACAGGCGAAGGGAACCGGGGAGCTGTTTTTT.

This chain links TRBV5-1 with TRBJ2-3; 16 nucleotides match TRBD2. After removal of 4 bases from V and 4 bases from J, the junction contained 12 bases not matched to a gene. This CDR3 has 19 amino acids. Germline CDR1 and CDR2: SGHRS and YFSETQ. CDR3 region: CASSLTGTSGRAESDTQYF. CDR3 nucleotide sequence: TGCGCCAGCAGCCTGACCGGGACTAGCGGGAGGGCCGAGTCAGATACGCAGTATTTT.

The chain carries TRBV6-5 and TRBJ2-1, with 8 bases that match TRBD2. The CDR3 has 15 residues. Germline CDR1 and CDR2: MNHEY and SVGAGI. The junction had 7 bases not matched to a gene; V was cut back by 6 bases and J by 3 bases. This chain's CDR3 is CASRPLADDYNEQFF. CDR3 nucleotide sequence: TGTGCCAGCAGGCCACTAGCGGACGACTACAATGAGCAGTTCTTC.

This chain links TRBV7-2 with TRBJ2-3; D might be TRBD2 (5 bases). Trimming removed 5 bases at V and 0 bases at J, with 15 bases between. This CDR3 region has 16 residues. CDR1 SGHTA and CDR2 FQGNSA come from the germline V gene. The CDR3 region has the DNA TGTGCCAGCAGCGAGAACGGCGGGTATAGCACAGATACGCAGTATTTT. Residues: CASSENGGYSTDTQYF.

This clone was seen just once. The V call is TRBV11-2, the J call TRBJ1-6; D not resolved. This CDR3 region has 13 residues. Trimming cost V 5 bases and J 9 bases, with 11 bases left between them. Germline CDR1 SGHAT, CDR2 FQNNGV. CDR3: CASSGIEGSPLHF. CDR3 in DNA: TGTGCCAGCAGCGGGATCGAGGGTTCACCCCTCCACTTT.

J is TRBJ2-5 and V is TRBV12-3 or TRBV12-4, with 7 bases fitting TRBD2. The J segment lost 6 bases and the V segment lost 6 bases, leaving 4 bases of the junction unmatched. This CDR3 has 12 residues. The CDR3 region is CASRGGGKTQYF. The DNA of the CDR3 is TGTGCCAGCAGGGGGGGAGGGAAGACCCAGTACTTC.

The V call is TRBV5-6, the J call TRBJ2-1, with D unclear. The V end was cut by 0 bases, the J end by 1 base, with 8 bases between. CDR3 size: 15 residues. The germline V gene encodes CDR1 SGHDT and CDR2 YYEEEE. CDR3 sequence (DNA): TGTGCCAGCAGCTTGGATAGCCTTTCCTACAATGAGCAGTTCTTC. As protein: CASSLDSLSYNEQFF.

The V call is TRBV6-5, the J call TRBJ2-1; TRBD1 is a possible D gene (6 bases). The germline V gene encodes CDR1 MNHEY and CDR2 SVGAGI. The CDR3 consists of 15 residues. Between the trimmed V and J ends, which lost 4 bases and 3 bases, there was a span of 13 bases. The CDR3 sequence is CASSSLGTSYNEQFF. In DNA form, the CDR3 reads TGTGCCAGCAGTTCCCTCGGGACAAGCTACAATGAGCAGTTCTTC.

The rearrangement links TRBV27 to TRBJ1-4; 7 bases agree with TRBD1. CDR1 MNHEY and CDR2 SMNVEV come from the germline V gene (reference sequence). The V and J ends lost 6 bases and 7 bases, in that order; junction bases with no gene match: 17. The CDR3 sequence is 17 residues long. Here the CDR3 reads CASRNEGQIGPGEKLFF. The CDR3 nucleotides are TGTGCCAGCAGAAACGAGGGACAGATTGGGCCTGGTGAAAAACTGTTTTTT.

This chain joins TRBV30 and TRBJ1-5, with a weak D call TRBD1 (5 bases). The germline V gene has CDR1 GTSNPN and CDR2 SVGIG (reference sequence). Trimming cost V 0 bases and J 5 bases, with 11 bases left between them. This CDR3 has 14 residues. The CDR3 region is CAWSVSGIDQPQHF. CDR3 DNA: TGTGCCTGGAGTGTCTCAGGGATTGATCAGCCCCAGCATTTT.

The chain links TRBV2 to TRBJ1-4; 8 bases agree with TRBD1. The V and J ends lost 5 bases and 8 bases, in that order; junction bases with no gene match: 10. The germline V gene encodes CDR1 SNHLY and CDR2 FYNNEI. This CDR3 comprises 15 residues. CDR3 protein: CASSPRTGQWEKLFF. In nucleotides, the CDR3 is TGTGCCAGCAGTCCCCGGACAGGGCAATGGGAAAAACTGTTTTTT.

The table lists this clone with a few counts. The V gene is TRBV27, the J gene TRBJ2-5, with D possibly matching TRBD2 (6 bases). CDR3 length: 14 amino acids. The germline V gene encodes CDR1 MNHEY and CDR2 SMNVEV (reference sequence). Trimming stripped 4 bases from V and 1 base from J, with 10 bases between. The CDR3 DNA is TGTGCCAGCAGTTCCGGACTACTCCAAGAGACCCAGTACTTC. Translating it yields CASSSGLLQETQYF.

The CDR3 coding sequence is TGTGCCAGCGGCCCCGGGACAAACCAAGAGACCCAGTACTTC. Translation: CASGPGTNQETQYF. The chain couples TRBV2 to TRBJ2-5, with D perhaps TRBD1 (6 bases). The CDR3 is 14 residues long. Germline assignment: CDR1 SNHLY and CDR2 FYNNEI. The V and J ends lost 8 bases and 0 bases respectively, with 13 bases between them.

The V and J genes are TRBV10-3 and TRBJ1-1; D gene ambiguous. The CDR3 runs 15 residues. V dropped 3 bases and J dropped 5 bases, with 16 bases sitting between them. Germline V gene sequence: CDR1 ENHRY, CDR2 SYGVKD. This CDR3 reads CAISDPGLGGTEAFF. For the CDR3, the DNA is TGTGCCATCAGTGACCCCGGACTTGGCGGAACTGAAGCTTTCTTT.

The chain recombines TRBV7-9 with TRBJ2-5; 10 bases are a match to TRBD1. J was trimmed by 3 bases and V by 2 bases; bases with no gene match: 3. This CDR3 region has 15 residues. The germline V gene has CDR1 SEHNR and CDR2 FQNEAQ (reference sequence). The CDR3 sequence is CASSLRTGGKETQYF. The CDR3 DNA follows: TGTGCCAGCAGCTTAAGGACAGGGGGGAAAGAGACCCAGTACTTC.

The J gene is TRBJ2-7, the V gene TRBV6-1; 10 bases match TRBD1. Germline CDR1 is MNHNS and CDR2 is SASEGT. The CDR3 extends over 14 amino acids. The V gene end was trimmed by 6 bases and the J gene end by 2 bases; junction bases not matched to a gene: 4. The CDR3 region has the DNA TGTGCCAGCAGAACCGGGACAGGGGCCTACGAGCAGTACTTC. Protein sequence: CASRTGTGAYEQYF.

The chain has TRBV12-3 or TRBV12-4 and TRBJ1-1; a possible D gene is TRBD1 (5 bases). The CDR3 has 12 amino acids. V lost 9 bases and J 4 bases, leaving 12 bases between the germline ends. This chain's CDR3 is CASAGVATEAFF. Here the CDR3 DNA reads TGTGCCAGTGCGGGGGTGGCCACTGAAGCTTTCTTT.

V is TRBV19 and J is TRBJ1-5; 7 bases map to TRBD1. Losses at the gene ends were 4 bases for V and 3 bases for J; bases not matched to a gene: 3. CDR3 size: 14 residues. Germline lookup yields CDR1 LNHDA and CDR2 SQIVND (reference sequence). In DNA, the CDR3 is TGTGCCAGTAGTAGGGACAGCCTCAATCAGCCCCAGCATTTT. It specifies CASSRDSLNQPQHF.